Listed here are 20 T cell receptor beta chains from one sample, sequenced in a study of cytomegalovirus exposure and HLA in healthy donors. Clones were sequenced by immunoSEQ multiplex PCR, and TCRdb holds only the in-frame ones, with some missing. The table lists tens of thousands of clones, roughly 97% of them singletons. Specimen: PBMCs. These receptors came from a man between 18 and 35 years old in good health and CMV-seronegative.

The chain combines TRBV11-2 with TRBJ2-2; tentative D call: TRBD1 (6 bases). CDR3 length equals 18 residues. The ends were cut back, 5 bases at V and 1 base at J, with 20 bases in the middle. In germline, CDR1 is SGHAT, CDR2 FQNNGV. DNA for the CDR3: TGTGCCAGCAGCCCCTTTCCCCACAGGGAAAAGAACACCGGGGAGCTGTTTTTT. It is translated as CASSPFPHREKNTGELFF.

This sequence joins TRBV6-1 and TRBJ2-7, with D tentatively TRBD1 (6 bases). Trimming took off 1 base at V and 3 bases at J, with 7 bases between the two ends. The CDR3 loop spans 13 amino acids. Germline CDR1 and CDR2: MNHNS and SASEGT. The CDR3 sequence: CASSEDRDYEQYF. The CDR3 nucleotides are TGTGCCAGCAGTGAAGACAGGGACTACGAGCAGTACTTC.

This chain connects TRBV11-3 to TRBJ1-2; TRBD1 aligns across 7 bases. Trimming cost V 5 bases and J 4 bases; bases outside gene matches: 7. Germline V lookup: CDR1 SGHNT, CDR2 YENEEA. The CDR3 is 14 amino acids. CDR3: CASSARGSGYGYTF. Written as DNA, the CDR3 is TGTGCCAGCAGCGCCAGGGGGAGCGGCTATGGCTACACCTTC.

The chain couples TRBV14 to TRBJ1-2; possible D gene TRBD1, 5 bases. V lost 3 bases, J lost 2 bases, and 13 bases lay in between. Looked up from germline, CDR1 is SGHDN and CDR2 is FVKESK. CDR3 size: 15 residues. In DNA, the CDR3 is TGTGCCAGCAGCCATGGCGCAGGGTACAACTATGGCTACACCTTC. It yields the protein CASSHGAGYNYGYTF.

The CDR3 is CAWSYRGNTEAFF. In DNA form, the CDR3 reads TGTGCCTGGAGTTATCGGGGGAACACTGAAGCTTTCTTT. The rearrangement joins TRBV30 to TRBJ1-1; D gene unclear. The CDR3 is 13 amino acids. Germline V gene data show CDR1 as GTSNPN and CDR2 as SVGIG (reference sequence). The V and J ends lost 2 bases and 1 base respectively, with 8 bases between them.

This rearrangement joins TRBV21-1 to TRBJ1-5; whether TRBD1, the table's D call, matches the DNA was not checked. TRBV21-1 is recorded as a pseudogene. This CDR3 is built from 17 residues. The CDR3 loop is CATQKRCRVLNNQPQHF. Here the CDR3 DNA reads TGTGCCACCCAAAAGAGGTGCAGGGTACTAAACAATCAGCCCCAGCATTTT.

The chain has TRBV7-6 and TRBJ2-1; 9 bases align to TRBD2. Germline CDR1 reads SGHVS; CDR2 reads FNYEAQ. With V trimmed by 0 bases and J by 6 bases, 0 bases remained unmatched. This CDR3 comprises 14 residues. Here the CDR3 reads CASSLASGGNEQFF. DNA of the CDR3: TGTGCCAGCAGCTTAGCTAGCGGGGGCAATGAGCAGTTCTTC. Combining the CDR3 with reference TRBV7-6 and TRBJ2-1 gives the whole variable domain GAGVSQSPRYKVTKRGQDVALRCDPISGHVSLYWYRQALGQGPEFLTYFNYEAQQDKSGLPNDRFSAERPEGSISTLTIQRTEQRDSAMYRCASSLASGGNEQFFGPGTRLTVL.

This sequence joins TRBV27 and TRBJ2-7, with 7 bases fitting TRBD1. This CDR3 region has 14 residues. CDR1 and CDR2 from the germline V gene are MNHEY and SMNVEV (reference sequence). V was pared by 7 bases and J by 3 bases, with 9 bases of the junction left unmatched. The CDR3, as DNA: TGTGCCAGCACTTCGGGGACAGCAAACTACGAGCAGTACTTC. Amino acid sequence: CASTSGTANYEQYF.

The chain joins TRBV19 to TRBJ1-1; 11 bases are shared with TRBD1. The length of the CDR3 is 13 residues. Germline CDR1 and CDR2: LNHDA and SQIVND (reference sequence). V shed 5 bases, J shed 10 bases, and the junction held 6 bases outside the gene matches. CDR3 sequence (DNA): TGTGCCAGTAGTCTCGGACAGGGGGCGAGAGCTTTCTTT. It codes for CASSLGQGARAFF.

The V and J genes are TRBV27 and TRBJ1-4; 7 bases match TRBD1. CDR1 is MNHEY and CDR2 is SMNVEV in the germline V gene (reference sequence). V lost 5 bases and J lost 5; bases outside the gene matches: 8. CDR3 length: 15 amino acids. CDR3 region: CASSAYRGMNEKLFF. CDR3 bases: TGTGCCAGCAGTGCTTACAGGGGAATGAATGAAAAACTGTTTTTT.

V gene TRBV6-5 combines with J gene TRBJ1-4; D ambiguous. Trimming stripped 6 bases from V and 0 bases from J, with 5 bases between. CDR1 and CDR2 (germline): MNHEY, SVGAGI. The CDR3 is 13 amino acids. The CDR3 DNA reads as TGTGCCAGCAGCTCTACAACTAATGAAAAACTGTTTTTT. Its protein is CASSSTTNEKLFF.

This clone was counted once. This chain joins TRBV2 and TRBJ2-7, with 12 bases identical to TRBD1. Germline V gene data show CDR1 as SNHLY and CDR2 as FYNNEI. This CDR3 spans 15 amino acids. V lost 5 bases and J lost 5; bases outside the gene matches: 7. The CDR3 region has the DNA TGTGCCAGCAGTATGCCGGGACAGGGGGCCCACGAGCAGTACTTC. Its translation: CASSMPGQGAHEQYF.

V and J are TRBV9 and TRBJ1-1; no clear D. Per germline, CDR1 SGDLS and CDR2 YYNGEE. The V and J ends lost 1 base and 0 bases respectively, with 4 bases between them. The CDR3 is made up of 13 amino acids. The CDR3 here is CASSVFMNTEAFF. CDR3 DNA: TGTGCCAGCAGCGTATTTATGAACACTGAAGCTTTCTTT.

The gene calls are TRBV27 and TRBJ2-5; 10 bases match TRBD1. Germline assignment: CDR1 MNHEY and CDR2 SMNVEV (reference sequence). The CDR3 loop spans 13 amino acids. With V trimmed by 6 bases and J by 5 bases, 3 bases remained unmatched. The CDR3 region is CASRTGGAETQYF. CDR3 sequence (DNA): TGTGCCAGCAGGACAGGGGGCGCGGAGACCCAGTACTTC.

The CDR3 DNA is TGTGCCAGCAGTAGCGGGGACACCGGGGAGCTGTTTTTT. This codes for CASSSGDTGELFF. The chain combines TRBV6-4 with TRBJ2-2, with TRBD2 matching over 7 bases. Trimming cost V 5 bases and J 3 bases; bases outside gene matches: 0. The CDR3 has 13 residues. Looked up from germline, CDR1 is MRHNA and CDR2 is SNTAGT.

This clone was detected once. The chain employs TRBV5-4 and TRBJ1-2, with D unresolved. The CDR3 loop spans 12 amino acids. Germline lookup yields CDR1 SGHNT and CDR2 YYREEE (reference sequence). The V gene lost 0 bases and the J gene lost 5 bases, with 5 bases spanning the gap. The CDR3 protein is CASSLDAYGYTF. In nucleotides, the CDR3 is TGTGCCAGCAGCTTGGATGCGTATGGCTACACCTTC.

The V gene is TRBV5-1, the J gene TRBJ1-3; a weak D match, TRBD1 (6 bases). The CDR3 spans 15 residues. The V end lost 2 bases, the J end lost 0 bases, and 9 bases lay between the germline ends. Germline V lookup: CDR1 SGHRS, CDR2 YFSETQ. CDR3 protein: CASSLSDSSGNTIYF. CDR3 DNA: TGCGCCAGCAGCTTATCGGACAGCTCTGGAAACACCATATATTTT. Full variable domain (rest looked up from reference TRBV5-1 and TRBJ1-3): KAGVTQTPRYLIKTRGQQVTLSCSPISGHRSVSWYQQTPGQGLQFLFEYFSETQRNKGNFPGRFSGRQFSNSRSEMNVSTLELGDSALYLCASSLSDSSGNTIYFGEGSWLTVV.

This clone was recorded only once. This chain uses TRBV28 with TRBJ1-5, with 9 bases that match TRBD1. Germline V gene lookup returns CDR1 MDHEN and CDR2 SYDVKM. The CDR3 covers 16 residues. V gave up 6 bases and J gave up 1 base; unmatched junction bases: 7. The CDR3: CASRRGTGRSNQPQHF. Written as DNA, the CDR3 is TGTGCCAGCAGGAGAGGGACAGGGCGAAGCAATCAGCCCCAGCATTTT.

This clone appeared a single time. The J gene is TRBJ1-2, the V gene TRBV28; D is possibly TRBD1 (5 bases). Germline V lookup: CDR1 MDHEN, CDR2 SYDVKM. V was pared by 6 bases and J by 6 bases, with 14 bases between. There are 13 residues in the CDR3. This CDR3 reads CASSIPAGNGYTF. The CDR3 DNA sequence: TGTGCCAGCAGCATCCCGGCAGGGAATGGCTACACCTTC.

This sequence joins TRBV6-5 and TRBJ2-7; D may be TRBD2 (6 bases). The length of the CDR3 is 13 residues. V gave up 5 bases and J gave up 2 bases, with 10 bases separating them. Germline values: CDR1 MNHEY, CDR2 SVGAGI. This CDR3 is CASSPRGPYEQYF. The DNA for the CDR3 is TGTGCCAGCAGTCCGCGGGGTCCCTACGAGCAGTACTTC.